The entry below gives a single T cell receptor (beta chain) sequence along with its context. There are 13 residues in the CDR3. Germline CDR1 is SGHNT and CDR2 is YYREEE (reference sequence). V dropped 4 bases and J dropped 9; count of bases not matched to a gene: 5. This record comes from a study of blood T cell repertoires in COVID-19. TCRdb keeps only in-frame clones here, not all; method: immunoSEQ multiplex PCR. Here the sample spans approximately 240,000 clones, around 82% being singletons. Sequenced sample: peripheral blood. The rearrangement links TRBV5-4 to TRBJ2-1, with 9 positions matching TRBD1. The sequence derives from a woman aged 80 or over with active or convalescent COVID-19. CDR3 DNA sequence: TGTGCCAGCAGCCTGGGACAGGGTCTTGAGCAGTTCTTC. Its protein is CASSLGQGLEQFF.